This T cell receptor beta chain was captured in a study of cytomegalovirus exposure and HLA in healthy donors. About the study: Some 80 million unique TCRs from HLA-typed donors were held in an early data release.

Whole-study results and caveats: Most of the CMV-associated TCR beta chains (in a later analysis) appeared to be HLA-restricted. The authors later linked a missense DCLRE1C variant to TCR beta V- and J-gene trimming. HLA-A and HLA-B allele assignments for most subjects were reportedly predicted accurately using TCR beta sequences.

This PCR relied on a set of 60 Vbeta primers and 13 Jbeta primers. The repertoire was sequenced with immunoSEQ multiplex PCR; TCRdb's copy has only in-frame clones and lacks some. The top ten clones hold roughly 2.3% of a sample with around 280,000 clones, roughly 90% of them seen once. Comment on this clone: The antigen is undetermined.

This CDR3 is built from 12 residues. The ends were cut back, 8 bases at V and 6 bases at J, with 13 bases in the middle. CDR1 SNHLY and CDR2 FYNNEI come from the germline V gene. The sample taken for sequencing was PBMCs. The chain uses TRBV2 and TRBJ1-1; D uncertain. The sequence was obtained from a woman younger than 35 in good health and CMV-seronegative. The chain's CDR3 is CASSRGNAEAFF. The CDR3 bases are TGTGCCAGCTCTCGGGGTAACGCTGAAGCTTTCTTT. Filled out from reference TRBV2 and TRBJ1-1, the complete variable domain reads EPEVTQTPSHQVTQMGQEVILRCVPISNHLYFYWYRQILGQKVEFLVSFYNNEISEKSEIFDDQFSVERPDGSNFTLKIRSTKLEDSAMYFCASSRGNAEAFFGQGTRLTVV.